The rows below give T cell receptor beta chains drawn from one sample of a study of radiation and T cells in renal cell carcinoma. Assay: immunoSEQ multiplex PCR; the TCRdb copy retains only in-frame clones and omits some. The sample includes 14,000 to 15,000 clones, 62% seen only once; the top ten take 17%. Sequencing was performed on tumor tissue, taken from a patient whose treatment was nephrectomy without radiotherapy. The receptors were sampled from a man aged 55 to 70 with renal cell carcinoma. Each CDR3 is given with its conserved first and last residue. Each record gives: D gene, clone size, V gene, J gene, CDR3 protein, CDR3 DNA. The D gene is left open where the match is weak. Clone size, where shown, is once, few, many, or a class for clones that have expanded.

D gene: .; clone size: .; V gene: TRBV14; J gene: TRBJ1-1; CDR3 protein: CASSQDRRGAFF; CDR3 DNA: TGTGCCAGCAGCCAAGATCGAAGGGGAGCTTTCTTT
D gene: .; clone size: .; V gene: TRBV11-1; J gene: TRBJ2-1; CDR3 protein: CASSLANNEQFF; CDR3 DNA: TGTGCCAGCAGCTTAGCCAATAATGAGCAGTTCTTC
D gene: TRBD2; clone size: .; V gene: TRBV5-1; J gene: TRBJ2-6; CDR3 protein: CASSRGDSGANVLTF; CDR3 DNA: TGCGCCAGCAGCCGGGGGGACTCTGGGGCCAACGTCCTGACTTTC
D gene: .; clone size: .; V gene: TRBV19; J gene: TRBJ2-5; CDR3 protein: CASSPRPSQETQYF; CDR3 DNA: TGTGCCAGTAGTCCCAGACCTAGCCAAGAGACCCAGTACTTC
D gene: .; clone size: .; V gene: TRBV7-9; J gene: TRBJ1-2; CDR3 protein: CASSPGDYGYTF; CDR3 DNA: TGTGCCAGCAGCCCGGGGGACTATGGCTACACCTTC
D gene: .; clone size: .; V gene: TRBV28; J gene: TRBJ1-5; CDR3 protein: CASTLRGENQPQHF; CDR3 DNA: TGTGCCAGCACCCTAAGAGGAGAGAATCAGCCCCAGCATTTT
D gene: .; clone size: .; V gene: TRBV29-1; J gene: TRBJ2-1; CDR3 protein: CSVDGGGYEQFF; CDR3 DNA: TGCAGCGTTGATGGAGGGGGCTATGAGCAGTTCTTC
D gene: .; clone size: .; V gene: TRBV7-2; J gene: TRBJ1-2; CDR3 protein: CASSLAERTARDGYTF; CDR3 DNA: TGTGCCAGCAGCTTAGCCGAACGGACAGCTCGGGATGGCTACACCTTC
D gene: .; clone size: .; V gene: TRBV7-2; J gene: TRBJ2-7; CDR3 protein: CASSSMSSSYEQYF; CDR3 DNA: TGTGCCAGCAGCTCCATGTCCAGCTCCTACGAGCAGTACTTC
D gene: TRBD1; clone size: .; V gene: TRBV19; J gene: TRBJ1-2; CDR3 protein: CASSYRGNYGYTF; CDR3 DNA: TGTGCCAGTAGTTACAGGGGGAACTATGGCTACACCTTC
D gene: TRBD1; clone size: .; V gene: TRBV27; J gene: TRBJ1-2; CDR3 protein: CASSPRQGGRGYTF; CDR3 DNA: TGTGCCAGCAGTCCGCGACAGGGAGGGAGGGGCTACACCTTC
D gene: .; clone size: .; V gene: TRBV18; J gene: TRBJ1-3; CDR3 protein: CASSPTTDDSSGNTIYF; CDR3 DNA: TGTGCCAGCTCACCTACTACTGACGACAGCTCTGGAAACACCATATATTTT
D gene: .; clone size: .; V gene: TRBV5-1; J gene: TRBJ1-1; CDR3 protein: CASSQGGSRAFF; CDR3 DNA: TGCGCCAGCAGCCAGGGAGGCAGCAGAGCTTTCTTT
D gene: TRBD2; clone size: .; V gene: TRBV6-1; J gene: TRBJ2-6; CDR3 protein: CASSGRAGEGIGANVLTF; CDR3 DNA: TGTGCCAGCAGTGGAAGAGCGGGAGAGGGAATTGGGGCCAACGTCCTGACTTTC
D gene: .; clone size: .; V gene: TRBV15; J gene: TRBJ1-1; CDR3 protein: CATSRDQPGVEITEAFF; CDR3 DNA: TGTGCCACCAGCAGAGATCAGCCAGGGGTGGAGATCACTGAAGCTTTCTTT
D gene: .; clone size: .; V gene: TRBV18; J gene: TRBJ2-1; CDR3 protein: CASSPPGGAAPTEQFF; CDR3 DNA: TGTGCCAGCTCACCACCGGGTGGGGCGGCTCCCACTGAGCAGTTCTTC
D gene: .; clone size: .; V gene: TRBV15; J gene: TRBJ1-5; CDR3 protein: CATSRGVFNQPQHF; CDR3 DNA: TGTGCCACCAGCAGAGGGGTATTCAATCAGCCCCAGCATTTT
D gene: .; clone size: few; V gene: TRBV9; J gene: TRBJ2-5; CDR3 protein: CASSPRIAWEETQYF; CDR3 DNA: TGTGCCAGCAGCCCCCGGATAGCCTGGGAAGAGACCCAGTACTTC
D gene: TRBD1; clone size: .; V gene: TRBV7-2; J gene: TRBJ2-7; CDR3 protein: CASSFNRGLEEQYF; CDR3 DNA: TGTGCCAGCAGCTTCAACAGGGGGCTGGAAGAGCAGTACTTC
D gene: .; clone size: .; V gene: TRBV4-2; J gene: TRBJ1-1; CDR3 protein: CASSQDAGRDTEAFF; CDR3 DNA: TGTGCCAGCAGCCAAGACGCAGGTAGGGACACTGAAGCTTTCTTT
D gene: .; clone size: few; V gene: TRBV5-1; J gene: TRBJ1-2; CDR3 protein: CASSFARSRGINYGYTF; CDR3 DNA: TGCGCCAGCAGCTTTGCCCGATCGAGGGGAATCAACTATGGCTACACCTTC
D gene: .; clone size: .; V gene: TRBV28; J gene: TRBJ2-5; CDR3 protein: CASSPGGATSTQYF; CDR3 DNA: TGTGCCAGCAGCCCCGGGGGAGCGACCTCGACCCAGTACTTC
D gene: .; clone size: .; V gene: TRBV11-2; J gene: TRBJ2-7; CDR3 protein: CASSLERGTYEQYF; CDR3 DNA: TGTGCCAGCAGCTTAGAGCGGGGAACCTACGAGCAGTACTTC
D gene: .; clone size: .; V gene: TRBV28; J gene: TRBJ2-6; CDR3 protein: CASSPIWGANVLTF; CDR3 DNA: TGTGCCAGCAGTCCCATTTGGGGGGCCAACGTCCTGACTTTC
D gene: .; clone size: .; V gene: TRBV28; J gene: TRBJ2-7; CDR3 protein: CASSFQNYEQYF; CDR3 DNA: TGTGCCAGCAGTTTCCAGAACTACGAGCAGTACTTC
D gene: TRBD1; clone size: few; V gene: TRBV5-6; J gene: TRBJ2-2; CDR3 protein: CASSSRDRGPGELFF; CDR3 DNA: TGTGCCAGCAGCTCCCGGGACAGGGGGCCCGGGGAGCTGTTTTTT
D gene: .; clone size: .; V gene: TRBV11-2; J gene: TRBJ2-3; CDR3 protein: CASSIGRDTQYF; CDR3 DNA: TGTGCCAGCAGTATAGGTCGAGATACGCAGTATTTT
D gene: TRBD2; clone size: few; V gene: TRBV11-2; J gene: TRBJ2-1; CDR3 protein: CASRAGTSGYNEQFF; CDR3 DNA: TGTGCCAGCAGGGCAGGGACTAGCGGCTACAATGAGCAGTTCTTC
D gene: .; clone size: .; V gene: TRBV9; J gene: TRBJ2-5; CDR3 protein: CASSPLSTGETQYF; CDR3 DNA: TGTGCCAGCAGCCCCCTGAGCACGGGGGAGACCCAGTACTTC
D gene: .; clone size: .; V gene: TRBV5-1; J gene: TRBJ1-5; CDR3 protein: CASSLGPGQGNQPQHF; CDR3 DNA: TGCGCCAGCAGCTTGGGCCCTGGGCAGGGCAATCAGCCCCAGCATTTT
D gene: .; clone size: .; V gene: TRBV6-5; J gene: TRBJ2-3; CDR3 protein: CASTDLSTDTQYF; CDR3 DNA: TGTGCCAGCACGGACCTATCCACAGATACGCAGTATTTT
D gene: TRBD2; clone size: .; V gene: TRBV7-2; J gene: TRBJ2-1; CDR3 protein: CASSLMSGARDEQFF; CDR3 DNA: TGTGCCAGCAGCCTGATGAGCGGGGCAAGGGATGAGCAGTTCTTC
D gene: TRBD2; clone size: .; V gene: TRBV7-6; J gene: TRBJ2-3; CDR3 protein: CASSKGLAGFTDTQYF; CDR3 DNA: TGTGCCAGCAGCAAAGGACTAGCGGGTTTCACAGATACGCAGTATTTT
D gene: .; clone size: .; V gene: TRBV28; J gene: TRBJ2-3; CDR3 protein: CASSEASTDTQYF; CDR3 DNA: TGTGCCAGCAGTGAGGCTTCCACAGATACGCAGTATTTT
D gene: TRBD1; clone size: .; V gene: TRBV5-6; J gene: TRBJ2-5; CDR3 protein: CASSLLGSPGGKTQYF; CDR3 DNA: TGTGCCAGCAGCTTGCTAGGGTCTCCAGGGGGAAAGACCCAGTACTTC
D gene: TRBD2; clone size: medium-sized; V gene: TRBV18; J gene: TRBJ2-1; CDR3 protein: CASSPGLAGGLDEQFF; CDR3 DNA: TGTGCCAGCTCACCCGGACTAGCGGGAGGGCTCGATGAGCAGTTCTTC
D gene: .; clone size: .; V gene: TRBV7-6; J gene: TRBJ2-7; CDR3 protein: CASSSGPNYEQYF; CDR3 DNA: TGTGCCAGCAGCTCTGGCCCGAACTACGAGCAGTACTTC
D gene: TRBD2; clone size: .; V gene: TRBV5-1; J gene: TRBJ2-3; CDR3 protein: CASSSLAGGGTDTQYF; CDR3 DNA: TGCGCCAGCAGCTCACTAGCGGGGGGGGGCACAGATACGCAGTATTTT
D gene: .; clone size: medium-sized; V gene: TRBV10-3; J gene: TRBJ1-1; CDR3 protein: CAISERESESVLNTEAFF; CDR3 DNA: TGTGCCATCAGTGAACGCGAATCGGAGTCAGTCTTGAACACTGAAGCTTTCTTT
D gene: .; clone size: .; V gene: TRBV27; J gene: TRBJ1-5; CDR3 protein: CASSLWGSGQPQHF; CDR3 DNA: TGTGCCAGCAGTTTATGGGGATCTGGTCAGCCCCAGCATTTT
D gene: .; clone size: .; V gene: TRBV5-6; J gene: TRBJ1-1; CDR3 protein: CASDSGRVNTEAFF; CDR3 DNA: TGTGCCAGCGACTCGGGAAGGGTGAACACTGAAGCTTTCTTT
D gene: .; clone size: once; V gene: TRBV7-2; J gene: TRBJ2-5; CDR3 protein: CASSLNALSGETQYF; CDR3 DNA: TGTGCCAGCAGCTTAAACGCCCTATCCGGGGAGACCCAGTACTTC